This paragraph covers one T cell receptor (beta chain) sequence. The table lists this clonotype with a count of one. Its antigen target is currently unknown. It has no much larger one-base neighbor in the sample; base qualities were not kept. A lone read is weak support. High-throughput TCR beta sequencing profiled peripheral blood CD8+ and CD4+ T cells from healthy donors, Susac syndrome patients and multiple sclerosis patients. Healthy donors were included as age- and sex-matched controls. Bulk CD8+ and CD4+ T cells were purified magnetically by negative isolation, whereas CD8+ TEMRA cells were enriched by FACS. Blood was drawn into EDTA tubes, processed within 24 hours, and PBMCs were isolated by density gradient centrifugation. PBMCs intended for TCR sequencing were cryopreserved in liquid nitrogen and thawed later in a water bath at 37 degrees C. Purity of sorted or isolated CD4+, CD8+ and CD8+ TEMRA cells was at least 90%.

RNA was extracted with the RNeasy kit and roughly 0.5 to 1 ug was reverse transcribed using random hexamers. The immunoSEQ multiplex PCR assay, which covers 54 Vbeta and 13 Jbeta segments, was used to amplify TCR beta CDR3 regions. PCR amplification bias was corrected by using a synthetic template baseline for primer optimization and computational correction. The authors' analysis ran thus. Reads were assigned to V, D and J genes according to IMGT and analyzed in immunoSEQ Analyzer, with only productive sequences retained. Clonality was computed as one minus Shannon entropy normalized by log2 of the number of productive unique sequences. For each patient and control, public and private clones were evaluated within the 100 most prevalent clones. A clone was defined as Susac-specific if it was absent from the healthy and MS cohorts, from some 1,100 published viral clones and from other ImmuneACCESS disease sequences. TCRdb ran its own pipeline on the public reads, namely fastp trimming at Q25 and MiXCR clone calling, and kept in-frame beta chains. Every entry covers one CDR3 protein and lists the most common genes and DNA from its rows. TCRdb, not the authors, supplied the V and J calls. The sample table lists approximately 160,000 distinct CDR3 sequences, 85% to 95% of them with a count of one. 0.12% to 0.15% of the sample is in the top ten clones.

The sample belongs to a study of CD8 T cells in Susac syndrome (dated by TCRdb to about 2019). For context, the study as a whole: Repertoire sequencing was used to test whether CD8+ T cell activation and differentiation in Susac syndrome was antigen driven.

The investigation overall reported the following: The number of individuals in the TCR sequencing and HLA analysis was recognized as being relatively small.

This sequence was found in a human donor in good health. Sequencing input: CD4+ T cells from PBMCs.

The encoded CDR3 is CSARHQGYGYTF. DNA sequence: TGCAGTGCTCGCCATCAGGGCTATGGCTACACCTTC. This receptor chain uses TRBV20-1 and TRBJ1-2; the D gene is possibly TRBD1, with 5 bases matching. The cysteine opens and the phenylalanine closes a CDR3 of 12 amino acids. This entry keeps only the CDR3 DNA: 36 bases, framed from base 1. Trimming removed 5 bases from V and 4 bases from J, leaving 11 bases between the germline ends. CDR1 and CDR2, per the germline V gene (reference sequence), are DFQATT and SNEGSKA.